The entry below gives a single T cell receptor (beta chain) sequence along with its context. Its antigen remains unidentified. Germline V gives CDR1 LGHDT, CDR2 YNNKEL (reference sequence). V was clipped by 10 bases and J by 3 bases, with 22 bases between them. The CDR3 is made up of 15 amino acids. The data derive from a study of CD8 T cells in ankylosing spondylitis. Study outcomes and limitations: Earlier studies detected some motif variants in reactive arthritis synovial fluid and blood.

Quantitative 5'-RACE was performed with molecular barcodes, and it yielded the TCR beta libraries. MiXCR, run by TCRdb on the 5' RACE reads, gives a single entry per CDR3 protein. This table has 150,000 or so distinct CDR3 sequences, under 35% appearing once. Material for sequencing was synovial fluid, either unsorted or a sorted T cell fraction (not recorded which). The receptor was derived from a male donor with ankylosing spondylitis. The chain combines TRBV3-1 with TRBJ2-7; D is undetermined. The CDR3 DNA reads TGTGCCAACTACTGTCGGATGGGTAGTCACTACGAGCAGTACTTC. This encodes CANYCRMGSHYEQYF.